The source of this TCR beta chain is a study of T cell changes during pregnancy in multiple sclerosis. The germline gives CDR1 SEHNR, CDR2 FQNEAQ (reference sequence). V lost 0 bases, J lost 4 bases, and 5 bases stayed unmatched. The CDR3 loop spans 15 amino acids. TCRdb keeps only in-frame clones here, not all; method: immunoSEQ multiplex PCR. The sample carries about 59,000 clones, roughly 92% recorded once. The sequenced sample was CD8+ T cells from peripheral blood mononuclear cells, obtained in the third trimester of pregnancy. The rearrangement joins TRBV7-9 to TRBJ1-2; 7 nucleotides line up with TRBD1. The TCR was taken from a female donor with multiple sclerosis, enrolled in a pregnancy study. The CDR3 DNA reads as TGTGCCAGCAGCTTAGCTGACAGGGAAGGCTATGGCTACACCTTC. Its protein is CASSLADREGYGYTF. Full variable domain (missing parts from reference TRBV7-9 and TRBJ1-2): DTGVSQNPRHKITKRGQNVTFRCDPISEHNRLYWYRQTLGQGPEFLTYFQNEAQLEKSRLLSDRFSAERPKGSFSTLEIQRTEQGDSAMYLCASSLADREGYGYTFGSGTRLTVV.